Listed below are T cell receptor beta chains from one sample, sequenced in a study of blood T cell repertoires in COVID-19. The assay was immunoSEQ multiplex PCR, and TCRdb's table has in-frame clones only and misses some. The repertoire holds 130,000 or so clones, with roughly 71% as singletons. Sequenced: peripheral blood. The source is a man older than 75 with acute or convalescent COVID-19. CDR3s include the opening cysteine and the closing phenylalanine or tryptophan. A D gene is named only where the DNA matches it firmly. Some rows mark clone size as missing; the rest say once, few, many or name a class of expanded clone.

clone_size	d_call	v_call	j_call	cdr3_nt	cdr3_aa
NA	NA	TRBV18	TRBJ2-1	TGTGCCAGCTCACCCACATTGGGACTGAGCTCCTACAATGAGCAGTTCTTC	CASSPTLGLSSYNEQFF
NA	NA	TRBV4-1	TRBJ1-2	TGCGCCAGCAGCCAAGAGCGGGGGGGTGGCTACACCTTC	CASSQERGGGYTF
NA	TRBD2	TRBV3-1/TRBV3-2	TRBJ2-1	TGTGCCAGCAGCCAAGGTCTAGCGGGGGGGCTTGAGCAGTTCTTC	CASSQGLAGGLEQFF
NA	NA	TRBV3-1/TRBV3-2	TRBJ1-2	TGTGCCAGCAGCCAGGGCAGGGTCGGCTACACCTTC	CASSQGRVGYTF
NA	NA	TRBV25-1	TRBJ1-4	TGTGCCAGCAGTGGGGGGGAACGAGGAAAACTGTTTTTT	CASSGGERGKLFF
NA	NA	TRBV5-6	TRBJ2-7	TGTGCCAGCAGCTTACCGGGCGTCGGGACACTACACTACGAGCAGTACTTC	CASSLPGVGTLHYEQYF
NA	TRBD2	TRBV6-2/TRBV6-3	TRBJ2-7	TGTGCCAGCAGTTCGACTAGCGGGGGGTCCTACGAGCAGTACTTC	CASSSTSGGSYEQYF
NA	NA	TRBV19	TRBJ1-5	TGTGCCAGTAGTATATCGGAGGGTTATCAGCCCCAGCATTTT	CASSISEGYQPQHF
NA	NA	TRBV14	TRBJ1-1	TGTGCCAGCAGCCCCTGGGAGGCCGGTCTTAAGTGGTTT	CASSPWEAGLKWF
NA	NA	TRBV28	TRBJ1-2	TGTGCCAGCAGTACCTCCGGGGGGCGAGGCTATGGCTACACCTTC	CASSTSGGRGYGYTF
NA	NA	TRBV5-6	TRBJ1-1	TGTGCCAGCAGCTATATCATCGGGGGCACTGAAGCTTTCTTT	CASSYIIGGTEAFF
NA	TRBD2	TRBV29-1	TRBJ2-1	TGCAGCGTTGAAGACCCCTTGGGGAGCGGGGGGGCCATTGACGGTGAGCAGTTCTTC	CSVEDPLGSGGAIDGEQFF
NA	NA	TRBV6-5	TRBJ1-6	TGTGCCAGCAGCGGGACTAATAATTCACCCCTCCACTTT	CASSGTNNSPLHF
NA	NA	TRBV5-1	TRBJ1-1	TGCGCCAGCAGCCCTCACGACAAGGTGGGCACTGAAGCTTTCTTT	CASSPHDKVGTEAFF
NA	NA	TRBV12-3/TRBV12-4	TRBJ1-4	TGTGCCAGCAGTTTTGGCGGGGGGCAACTGTTTTTT	CASSFGGGQLFF
many	NA	TRBV2	TRBJ1-2	TGTGCCAGCAGTGATGCGTTCTATGGCTACACCTTC	CASSDAFYGYTF
many	NA	TRBV28	TRBJ2-4	TGTGCCAGCAGTCGCTTTAAGGAGGGTGGCTTGGACATTCAGTACTTC	CASSRFKEGGLDIQYF
few	TRBD1	TRBV27	TRBJ1-4	TGTGCCAGCAGTCGACAGGGGCCCAGGGAAAAACTGTTTTTT	CASSRQGPREKLFF
NA	TRBD1	TRBV25-1	TRBJ1-3	TGTGCCAGCAGTGAATACGGGACAGGGGCTGGAAACACCATATATTTT	CASSEYGTGAGNTIYF
NA	TRBD2	TRBV3-1/TRBV3-2	TRBJ2-7	TGTGCCAGCCGATCGACTAGCGCGGGAGAGCAGTACTTC	CASRSTSAGEQYF
NA	NA	TRBV5-1	TRBJ1-2	TGCGCCAGCAGCTTGGAAGCAACCTATGGCTACACCTTC	CASSLEATYGYTF
NA	TRBD1	TRBV29-1	TRBJ2-5	TGCAGCGTTCTAGGGGGCACAGAGACCCAGTACTTC	CSVLGGTETQYF
NA	NA	TRBV6-5	TRBJ1-1	TGTGCCAGCAGCCCCGCGGGTACGGGCACTGAAGCTTTCTTT	CASSPAGTGTEAFF
NA	NA	TRBV3-1/TRBV3-2	TRBJ2-7	TGTGCCAGCAGCCAAGGCGCACAGGGTTACGAGCAGTACTTC	CASSQGAQGYEQYF
NA	NA	TRBV18	TRBJ2-5	TGTGCCAGCTCACAAGGACAGCAAGAGACCCAGTACTTC	CASSQGQQETQYF
NA	NA	TRBV18	TRBJ1-1	TGTGCCAGCTCAGCGGGGCCGACTGAAGCTTTCTTT	CASSAGPTEAFF
NA	NA	TRBV6-5	TRBJ2-2	TGTGCCAGCTTCGCCAGGGAGAACACCGGGGAGCTGTTTTTT	CASFARENTGELFF
NA	TRBD1	TRBV6-5	TRBJ2-2	TGTGCCAGCAGTAACAGGGGTTCCGGGGAGCTGTTTTTT	CASSNRGSGELFF
NA	NA	TRBV20-1	TRBJ1-5	TGCAGTGCTAGTCGGGAGGACAGTTATAGCAATCAGCCCCAGCATTTT	CSASREDSYSNQPQHF
NA	TRBD2	TRBV9	TRBJ2-3	TGTGCCAGCAGCGTAGGGAATAGCGGGGGAACAGATACGCAGTATTTT	CASSVGNSGGTDTQYF
NA	TRBD2	TRBV11-2	TRBJ2-3	TGTGCCAGCAGCCTGGGAGCGGGGGGGCTCACAGATACGCAGTATTTT	CASSLGAGGLTDTQYF
NA	NA	TRBV7-8	TRBJ1-5	TGTGCCAGCAGCTTAGGTGCCAGGGGTAACGATCAGCCCCAGCATTTT	CASSLGARGNDQPQHF
NA	TRBD2	TRBV7-8	TRBJ2-2	TGTGCCAGCCGCCGAGCGGGGGGGCTCACCGGGGAGCTGTTTTTT	CASRRAGGLTGELFF
few	TRBD1	TRBV5-6	TRBJ2-1	TGTGCCAGCAGCCCGGGGACAGGGCAACTTGGGCAGTTCTTC	CASSPGTGQLGQFF
NA	TRBD1	TRBV3-1/TRBV3-2	TRBJ2-5	TGTGCCAGCAGCCAAGGGACAGGGGGCAGAGAGACCCAGTACTTC	CASSQGTGGRETQYF
NA	TRBD1	TRBV5-8	TRBJ2-2	TGTGCCAGCAGGCGGAGGACAGGAGCGAACACCGGGGAGCTGTTTTTT	CASRRRTGANTGELFF
NA	TRBD2	TRBV3-1/TRBV3-2	TRBJ2-7	TGTGCCAGCAGCTATCCCCTTGGCGGGGGGGCTTTCGAGCAGTACTTC	CASSYPLGGGAFEQYF
NA	NA	TRBV29-1	TRBJ2-6	TGCAGCGTTGCCACTACTTCTGGGGCCAACGTCCTGACTTTC	CSVATTSGANVLTF
once	NA	TRBV5-6	TRBJ2-7	TGTGCCAGCAACCAGGACCCTCAGGGCGACTCCGAGCAGTACTTC	CASNQDPQGDSEQYF
few	NA	TRBV7-3	TRBJ1-1	TGTGCCAGCAGCTTAGACAGTGTAAGTGACACTGAAGCTTTCTTT	CASSLDSVSDTEAFF
NA	TRBD2	TRBV5-4	TRBJ2-1	TGTGCCAGCAGCTTGGTAGCGGGGGGCGCGAAAAATGAGCAGTTCTTC	CASSLVAGGAKNEQFF
NA	NA	TRBV7-9	TRBJ1-1	TGTGCCAGCAGCCCCCGTCGGCAGGGAATAACCACTGAAGCTTTCTTT	CASSPRRQGITTEAFF
NA	NA	TRBV5-1	TRBJ1-6	TGCGCCAGCAGCTTGGCCAACGAGGGCGGTTCACCCCTCCACTTT	CASSLANEGGSPLHF
NA	TRBD1	TRBV5-1	TRBJ1-1	TGCGCCAGCAGCAGTGACAGGGGGCAGGACACTGAAGCTTTCTTT	CASSSDRGQDTEAFF